The 19 T cell receptor beta chains given below trace back to one sample, sequenced in a study of T cells after yellow fever vaccination. TCRdb re-derived calls from the 5' RACE reads in MiXCR, one entry per CDR3 protein. The sample includes 450,000 to 600,000 distinct CDR3 sequences, about 14% of them seen just once. Sequencing used PBMCs, obtained on the day of the yellow fever booster vaccination. The receptors stem from a man aged 25 to 40 who received the YFV17D yellow fever vaccine.

This clonotype occurred a few times. CDR3 nucleotides: TGTGCCAGCAGTTTGACTAGCGGGTTATCAGATACGCAGTATTTT. Amino acids: CASSLTSGLSDTQYF. The gene calls are TRBV27 and TRBJ2-3; TRBD2 agrees at 10 bases. Per germline, CDR1 MNHEY and CDR2 SMNVEV (reference sequence). J gave up 4 bases and V 3 bases, and 4 bases lay outside the gene matches. The CDR3 spans 15 residues.

V is TRBV18 and J is TRBJ2-7; perhaps TRBD2 as D (6 bases). Germline CDR1 reads KGHSH; CDR2 reads LQKENI. The CDR3 runs to 13 residues. The ends were cut back, 0 bases at V and 5 bases at J, with 8 bases in the middle. CDR3 residues: CASSPPGGHEQYF. DNA of the CDR3: TGTGCCAGCTCACCACCGGGGGGTCACGAGCAGTACTTC.

This clonotype was found many times. The chain carries TRBV7-9 and TRBJ1-3; the D gene is possibly TRBD1 (5 bases). The V end lost 6 bases, the J end lost 2 bases, and 11 bases lay between the germline ends. The CDR3 is 14 amino acids. Germline CDR1 SEHNR, CDR2 FQNEAQ (reference sequence). The CDR3, as DNA: TGTGCCAGCAGGGAGGCAGGGACTGGAAACACCATATATTTT. Amino acids: CASREAGTGNTIYF.

The chain employs TRBV18 and TRBJ2-7; D uncertain. The V and J ends lost 4 bases and 3 bases respectively, with 10 bases between them. The CDR3 loop spans 13 amino acids. Germline V CDR1 and CDR2: KGHSH, LQKENI. CDR3 loop: CASSRLPNYEQYF. DNA of the CDR3: TGTGCCAGCTCACGGCTTCCTAACTACGAGCAGTACTTC.

The table lists this clonotype with a few counts. CDR3 residues: CASSEASGWTRTDTQYF. The CDR3 nucleotides are TGTGCCAGCAGTGAAGCTTCGGGGTGGACCCGCACAGATACGCAGTATTTT. This chain uses TRBV6-1 with TRBJ2-3; possibly TRBD2 for D (5 bases). This CDR3 has 17 residues. The V end lost 0 bases, the J end lost 1 base, and 14 bases lay between the germline ends. Germline V CDR1 and CDR2: MNHNS, SASEGT.

This clonotype turned up a few times. The V call is TRBV6-2 or TRBV6-3, the J call TRBJ2-7; D not certain. V was pared by 6 bases and J by 2 bases, with 20 bases between. Germline V CDR1 and CDR2: MNHEY, SVGEGT. The CDR3 runs 16 residues. Written as DNA, the CDR3 is TGTGCCAGCAGGCATGGGTCTACTCTACCCACCTACGAGCAGTACTTC. It specifies CASRHGSTLPTYEQYF.

V gene TRBV25-1 combines with J gene TRBJ2-7, with D possibly called TRBD1 or TRBD2 (5 bases each). V lost 6 bases and J lost 4, with 22 bases in between. Looked up from germline, CDR1 is MGHDK and CDR2 is SYGVNS. The CDR3 loop spans 16 amino acids. CDR3 nucleotide sequence: TGTGCCAGCAGCAATGAGGGGCCGAGAGGAGGTTACGAGCAGTACTTC. Translated, it gives CASSNEGPRGGYEQYF.

There are many counts of this clonotype. The chain recombines TRBV12-3 or TRBV12-4 with TRBJ2-1; D gene ambiguous. The germline V and J ends were trimmed by 5 bases and 5 bases, with 4 bases remaining between them. The CDR3 has 11 amino acids. CDR3 sequence (DNA): TGTGCCAGCAGTCCGGACAATGAGCAGTTCTTC. Amino acids: CASSPDNEQFF.

This clonotype has a handful of counts. V gene TRBV12-3 or TRBV12-4 combines with J gene TRBJ1-5; possibly TRBD1 for D (5 bases). Between the trimmed V and J ends, which lost 3 bases and 3 bases, there was a span of 9 bases. This CDR3 comprises 14 residues. CDR3 sequence reads: CASSFSGTNQPQHF. CDR3 in DNA: TGTGCCAGCAGTTTCTCAGGGACCAATCAGCCCCAGCATTTT.

This clonotype has just a few counts. The chain combines TRBV20-1 with TRBJ2-2; D remains ambiguous. The CDR3 extends over 13 amino acids. Trimming left V 3 bases short and J 4 bases short, with 9 bases between. Germline V gives CDR1 DFQATT, CDR2 SNEGSKA (reference sequence). The CDR3 DNA follows: TGCAGTGCTAGGAGCACCCTCACCGGGGAGCTGTTTTTT. Protein product: CSARSTLTGELFF.

The rearrangement links TRBV6-5 to TRBJ1-1; D not resolved. V was shortened by 6 bases and J by 0 bases, with 17 bases between the two germline ends. CDR1 is MNHEY and CDR2 is SVGAGI in the germline V gene. CDR3 length: 16 residues. The CDR3, as DNA: TGTGCCAGCAGCGTCCGACTAGGTGGATTGAACACTGAAGCTTTCTTT. Encoded protein: CASSVRLGGLNTEAFF.

This clonotype occurred a few times. The CDR3 here is CATSENPGNFNTF. In DNA, the CDR3 is TGTGCCACCAGTGAGAACCCGGGGAATTTCAACACCTTC. The chain combines TRBV24-1 with TRBJ1-2; the D is unclear. The CDR3 contains 13 residues. Deletions cut 4 bases from V and 12 bases from J, with 17 bases between. Germline V CDR1 and CDR2: KGHDR, SFDVKD.

This clonotype was picked up a small number of times. This chain uses TRBV5-1 with TRBJ2-7; D is undetermined. The CDR3 totals 15 residues. CDR1 and CDR2 from the germline V gene are SGHRS and YFSETQ. Trimming cost V 0 bases and J 2 bases, with 12 bases left between them. The DNA of the CDR3 is TGCGCCAGCAGCTTGGGCGTCTCACGGCCCTACGAGCAGTACTTC. Encoded protein: CASSLGVSRPYEQYF.

This clonotype was observed a few times. J is TRBJ2-1 and V is TRBV20-1; D possibly corresponds to TRBD2 (5 bases). Trimming stripped 0 bases from V and 13 bases from J, with 16 bases between. Germline values: CDR1 DFQATT, CDR2 SNEGSKA (reference sequence). The CDR3 consists of 13 residues. The CDR3 region is CSARDLDFHGQFF. In DNA, the CDR3 is TGCAGTGCTAGAGATTTGGACTTCCATGGACAGTTCTTC.

This clonotype was seen more than once but under ten times. The chain links TRBV19 to TRBJ1-1; 10 bases map to TRBD1. V was pared by 3 bases and J by 4 bases, with 5 bases of the junction left unmatched. Germline CDR1 is LNHDA and CDR2 is SQIVND (reference sequence). CDR3 size: 15 residues. The CDR3 spells CASSMGTGVSTEAFF. CDR3 bases: TGTGCCAGTAGTATGGGGACAGGGGTAAGCACTGAAGCTTTCTTT.

The chain is built from TRBV9 and TRBJ1-1, with 9 nucleotides matching TRBD1. The CDR3 extends over 16 amino acids. Germline CDR1 SGDLS, CDR2 YYNGEE. V trimming: 3 bases; J trimming: 0 bases; junction bases outside the gene matches: 6. DNA for the CDR3: TGTGCCAGCAGCGGAAACCGGGACAGGGTGAACACTGAAGCTTTCTTT. Translated, it gives CASSGNRDRVNTEAFF.

This chain joins TRBV10-3 and TRBJ2-5; TRBD1 matches 8 bases. The germline V gene has CDR1 ENHRY and CDR2 SYGVKD. There are 14 residues in the CDR3. V shed 6 bases and J 1 base; nucleotides not matched to a gene: 4. CDR3 in amino acids: CAISKTGGQETQYF. The CDR3 region has the DNA TGTGCCATCAGCAAAACAGGGGGCCAAGAGACCCAGTACTTC.

The chain uses TRBV4-2 and TRBJ2-2, with a weak D call TRBD2 (6 bases). Germline loops: CDR1 LGHNA, CDR2 YNFKEQ. V was pared by 0 bases and J by 3 bases, with 8 bases between. CDR3 length equals 15 residues. The CDR3 DNA sequence: TGTGCCAGCAGCCAAGAGGGACTCCACACCGGGGAGCTGTTTTTT. Residues: CASSQEGLHTGELFF.

This clonotype was seen more than once but under ten times. Relative to the germline gene, one junction end is altered; a read error may explain this. The chain employs TRBV15 and TRBJ1-4; weak D call: TRBD1 (6 bases). Looked up from germline, CDR1 is LNHNV and CDR2 is YYDKDF (reference sequence). The CDR3 runs 16 residues. CDR3 bases: TGTGCCACCAGCCGAGAGGCCCCGGACAGATATGAAAAACTGTTTTTT. Translation: CATSREAPDRYEKLFF.